This entry features one T cell receptor (beta chain) sequence. This entry is derived from a study of technical replicates of blood from a few donors. The CDR3 contains 22 residues. J was trimmed by 0 bases and V by 0 bases; bases with no gene match: 17. Germline CDR1 reads PRHDT; CDR2 reads FYEKMQ (reference sequence). Clones were read by immunoSEQ multiplex PCR, and TCRdb kept only the in-frame ones, dropping some. The data contain approximately 79,000 clones, around 93% of them singletons. The V call is TRBV13, the J call TRBJ2-2, with 9 bases that match TRBD1. Sequencing was carried out using T cells isolated from PBMCs. The TCR sequence derives from a human donor in good health. CDR3 residues: CASSLGRGTGSSIRANTGELFF. The CDR3 coding sequence is TGTGCCAGCAGCTTAGGCCGTGGGACAGGGTCCTCGATCCGCGCGAACACCGGGGAGCTGTTTTTT.